This TCR beta chain emerged from a study of T cells in Graves' hyperthyroidism and ophthalmopathy. At least ten counts were recorded for this clonotype. Its antigen remains unidentified. What was amplified from RNA transcripts were TCR beta CDR3 regions. The HTBI primer set was used in a first-round RT-PCR of the TCR CDR3. Each CDR3 protein gets one entry after TCRdb re-called the multiplex PCR reads with MiXCR. The sample holds some 600,000 distinct CDR3 sequences, roughly 14% seen once. Uncontrolled infection, other autoimmune disease, pregnancy or lactation barred patients from enrollment. Study-wide results and limits: Appearing also in blood were most of the thyroid clonotypes expanded above 0.001.

The sequence was collected from a woman younger than 45 with Graves' hyperthyroidism that later progressed to Graves' ophthalmopathy. What was sequenced was blood.

The CDR3, as DNA: TGTGCCATCAGTGGAGGAACAGGCCGTTTCTTTGACTACGAGCAGTACTTC. This sequence encodes CAISGGTGRFFDYEQYF. V and J are TRBV10-3 and TRBJ2-7, with D possibly TRBD1 on 5 matching bases. The germline gives CDR1 ENHRY, CDR2 SYGVKD. V was trimmed by 4 bases and J by 3 bases, leaving 22 bases between them. The CDR3 has 17 amino acids.